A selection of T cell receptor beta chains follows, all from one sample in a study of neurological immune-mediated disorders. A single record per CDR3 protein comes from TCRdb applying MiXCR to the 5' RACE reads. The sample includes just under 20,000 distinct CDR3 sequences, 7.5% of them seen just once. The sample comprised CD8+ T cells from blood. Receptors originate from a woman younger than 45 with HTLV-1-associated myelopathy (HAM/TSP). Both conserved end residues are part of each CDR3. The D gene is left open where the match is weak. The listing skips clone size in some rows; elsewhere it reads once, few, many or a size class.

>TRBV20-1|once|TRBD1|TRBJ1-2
CSADRTGGYGYTF
TGCAGTGCGGACAGGACAGGGGGCTATGGCTACACCTTC
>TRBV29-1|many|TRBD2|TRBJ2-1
CSVETGTSTVNEQFF
TGCAGCGTTGAAACCGGGACTAGCACAGTCAATGAGCAGTTCTTC
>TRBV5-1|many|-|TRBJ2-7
CASSPSVVLYEQYF
TGCGCCAGCAGCCCCTCCGTCGTCTTATACGAGCAGTACTTC
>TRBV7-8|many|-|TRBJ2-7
CASSFGEQYF
TGTGCCAGCAGCTTTGGCGAGCAGTACTTC
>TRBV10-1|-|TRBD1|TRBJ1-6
CDSSRDRENSPLHF
TGCGACAGCAGCCGGGACAGAGAGAATTCACCCCTCCACTTT
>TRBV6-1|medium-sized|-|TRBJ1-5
CASSEADGNQPQHF
TGTGCCAGCAGTGAAGCCGACGGGAATCAGCCCCAGCATTTT
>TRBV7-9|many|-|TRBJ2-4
CASSLLGLENIQYF
TGTGCCAGCAGCTTATTGGGGCTTGAAAACATTCAGTACTTC
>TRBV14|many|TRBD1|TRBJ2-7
CASSWGQGPYEQYF
TGTGCCAGCAGCTGGGGACAGGGTCCCTACGAGCAGTACTTC
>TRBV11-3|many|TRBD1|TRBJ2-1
CASSPGTGTFYEQFF
TGTGCCAGCAGCCCCGGGACAGGGACTTTCTATGAGCAGTTCTTC
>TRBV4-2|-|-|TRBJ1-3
CASSSKSGLFARNTIYF
TGTGCCAGCAGCTCCAAGTCGGGGCTCTTCGCTCGAAACACCATATATTTT
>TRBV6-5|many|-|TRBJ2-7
CASNRGGQLYEQYF
TGTGCCAGCAATCGGGGGGGACAGCTCTACGAGCAGTACTTC
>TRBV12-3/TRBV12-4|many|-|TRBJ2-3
CASSFIPRTMNTDTQYF
TGTGCCAGCAGTTTCATACCCAGGACGATGAACACAGATACGCAGTATTTT
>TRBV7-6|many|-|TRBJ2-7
CASSSTGEQYF
TGTGCCAGCAGCAGTACCGGCGAGCAGTACTTC
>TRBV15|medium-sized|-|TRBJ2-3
CATSSYGGGDTQYF
TGTGCCACCAGCAGTTACGGGGGAGGAGATACGCAGTATTTT
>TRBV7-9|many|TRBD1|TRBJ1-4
CASSSTPGQGEGANEKLFF
TGTGCCAGCAGCTCTACCCCGGGACAGGGGGAAGGGGCTAATGAAAAACTGTTTTTT
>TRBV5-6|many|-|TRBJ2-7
CASSPRDNYYEQYF
TGTGCCAGCAGCCCCCGGGACAACTACTACGAGCAGTACTTC
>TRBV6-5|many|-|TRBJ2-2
CASGPGSNTGELFF
TGTGCCAGCGGCCCGGGATCGAACACCGGGGAGCTGTTTTTT
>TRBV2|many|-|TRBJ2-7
CASSDRGGYEQYF
TGTGCCAGCAGTGACAGGGGCGGATACGAGCAGTACTTC
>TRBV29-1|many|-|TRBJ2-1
CSDTEQFF
TGCAGCGACACTGAGCAGTTCTTC
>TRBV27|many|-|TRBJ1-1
CASSLLGGTEAFF
TGTGCCAGCAGTTTATTAGGGGGCACTGAAGCTTTCTTT
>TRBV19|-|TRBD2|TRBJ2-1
CASSIGGGEYNEQFF
TGTGCCAGTAGTATTGGCGGGGGGGAATACAATGAGCAGTTCTTC
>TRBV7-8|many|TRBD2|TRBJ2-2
CASSLLAGEGIGELFF
TGTGCCAGCAGCTTACTAGCGGGGGAAGGCATCGGGGAGCTGTTTTTT
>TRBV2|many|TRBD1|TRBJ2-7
CASSDGDRGTYEQYF
TGTGCCAGCAGTGATGGGGACAGGGGGACCTACGAGCAGTACTTC
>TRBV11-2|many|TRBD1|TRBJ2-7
CASSVPGQGAREQYF
TGTGCCAGCAGCGTACCGGGACAGGGGGCGAGGGAGCAGTACTTC
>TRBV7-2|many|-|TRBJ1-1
CASSFWGGNTEAFF
TGTGCCAGCAGCTTTTGGGGGGGGAACACTGAAGCTTTCTTT
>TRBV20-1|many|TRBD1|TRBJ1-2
CSARRDRIISMGYTF
TGCAGTGCTAGGAGGGACAGAATAATATCTATGGGCTACACCTTC
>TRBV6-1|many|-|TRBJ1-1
CASDGYEAFF
TGTGCCAGTGACGGCTATGAAGCTTTCTTT
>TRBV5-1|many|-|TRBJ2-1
CASSWTHRENEQFF
TGCGCCAGCAGCTGGACCCACAGGGAGAATGAGCAGTTCTTC
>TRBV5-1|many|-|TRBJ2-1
CASSFLGQGFDEQFF
TGCGCCAGCAGCTTTTTGGGTCAGGGTTTTGATGAGCAGTTCTTC
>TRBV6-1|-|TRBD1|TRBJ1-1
CASRGQGWTEAFF
TGTGCCAGCAGAGGACAGGGGTGGACTGAAGCTTTCTTT
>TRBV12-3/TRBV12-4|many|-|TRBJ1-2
CASGSPGNYGYTF
TGTGCCAGCGGTTCCCCAGGGAACTATGGCTACACCTTC
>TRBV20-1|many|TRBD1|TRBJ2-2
CSARGQGARTGELFF
TGCAGTGCTAGGGGACAGGGGGCACGGACCGGGGAGCTGTTTTTT
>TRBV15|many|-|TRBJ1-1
CATGHGNTEAFF
TGTGCCACCGGACACGGGAACACTGAAGCTTTCTTT
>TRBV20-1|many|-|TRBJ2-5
CSARELAGSGRMETQYF
TGCAGTGCTAGAGAACTCGCTGGTTCAGGGAGAATGGAGACCCAGTACTTC
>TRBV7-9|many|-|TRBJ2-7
CASSLGVSAGMQYF
TGTGCCAGCAGCTTAGGGGTTAGTGCGGGGATGCAGTACTTC
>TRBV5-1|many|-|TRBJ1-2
CASSPKGQERNTEDYGYTF
TGCGCCAGCAGCCCAAAAGGTCAGGAGAGAAATACGGAGGACTATGGCTACACCTTC
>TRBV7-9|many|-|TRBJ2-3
CASSRAGGTDTQYF
TGTGCCAGCAGCCGAGCCGGGGGCACAGATACGCAGTATTTT
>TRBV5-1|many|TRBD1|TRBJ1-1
CASSFSDRGSLTEAFF
TGCGCCAGCAGCTTCTCGGACAGGGGCTCTCTCACTGAAGCTTTCTTT
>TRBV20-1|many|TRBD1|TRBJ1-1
CSAGTGGEGPEAFF
TGCAGTGCTGGAACAGGGGGGGAAGGCCCTGAAGCTTTCTTT
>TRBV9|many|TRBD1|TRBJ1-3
CASSTGDSGNTIYF
TGTGCCAGCAGCACAGGGGACTCTGGAAACACCATATATTTT
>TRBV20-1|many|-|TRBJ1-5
CSARDLPGNQPQHF
TGCAGTGCTAGAGATCTTCCAGGAAATCAGCCCCAGCATTTT
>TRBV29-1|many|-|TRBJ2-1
CSVEDGLEQFF
TGCAGCGTTGAAGACGGACTGGAGCAGTTCTTC
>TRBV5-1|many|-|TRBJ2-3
CASSLDGQYF
TGCGCCAGCAGCTTGGATGGGCAGTATTTT
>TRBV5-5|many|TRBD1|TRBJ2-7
CASSLRGQGPYEQYF
TGTGCCAGCAGCTTGCGGGGACAGGGGCCCTACGAGCAGTACTTC
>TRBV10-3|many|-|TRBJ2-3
CAISEKDTQYF
TGTGCCATCAGTGAAAAGGATACGCAGTATTTT
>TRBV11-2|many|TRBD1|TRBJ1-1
CASSSKPGQGTEAFF
TGTGCCAGCAGCTCCAAACCGGGACAGGGAACTGAAGCTTTCTTT
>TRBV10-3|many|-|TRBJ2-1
CAIMSSEGYNEQFF
TGTGCCATCATGTCTAGTGAGGGGTACAATGAGCAGTTCTTC
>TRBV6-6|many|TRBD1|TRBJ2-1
CASSGGQGLYNEQFF
TGTGCCAGCAGTGGGGGACAGGGACTCTACAATGAGCAGTTCTTC
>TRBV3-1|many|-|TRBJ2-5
CASSQDGAVQETQYF
TGTGCCAGCAGCCAAGACGGGGCAGTCCAAGAGACCCAGTACTTC
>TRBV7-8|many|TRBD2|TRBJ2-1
CASSLAAGAYSYNEQFF
TGTGCCAGCAGCTTAGCGGCGGGAGCCTACTCCTACAATGAGCAGTTCTTC
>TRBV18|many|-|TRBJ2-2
CASSPPIAIIGDSNTGELFF
TGTGCCAGCTCACCACCCATTGCGATTATAGGTGATTCGAACACCGGGGAGCTGTTTTTT
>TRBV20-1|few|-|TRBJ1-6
CSAREGVESSPLHF
TGCAGTGCTAGGGAGGGGGTTGAGAGCTCACCCCTCCACTTT
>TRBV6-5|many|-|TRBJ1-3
CASIGRGRVWGNTIYF
TGTGCCAGCATTGGTCGGGGGCGGGTGTGGGGAAACACCATATATTTT
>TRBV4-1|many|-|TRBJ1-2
CASSQDLRVDYGYTF
TGCGCCAGCAGCCAAGATTTAAGGGTTGACTATGGCTACACCTTC
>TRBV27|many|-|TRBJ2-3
CASSLGAAIRGDTQYF
TGTGCCAGCAGTTTAGGGGCGGCTATCCGCGGGGATACGCAGTATTTT
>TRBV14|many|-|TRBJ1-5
CASSPDSNQPQHF
TGTGCCAGCAGCCCCGATAGCAATCAGCCCCAGCATTTT
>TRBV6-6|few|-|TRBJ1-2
CASSYAGAEGYTF
TGTGCCAGCAGTTACGCGGGGGCAGAGGGCTACACCTTC
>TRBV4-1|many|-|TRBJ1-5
CASSQNAGNQPQHF
TGCGCCAGCAGCCAAAACGCAGGCAATCAGCCCCAGCATTTT
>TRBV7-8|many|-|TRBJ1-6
CASSLELFGDRHNSPLHF
TGTGCCAGCAGCTTAGAGCTGTTCGGGGATAGACATAATTCACCCCTCCACTTT
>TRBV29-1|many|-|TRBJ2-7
CSVVDIDEQYF
TGCAGCGTGGTCGACATTGACGAGCAGTACTTC